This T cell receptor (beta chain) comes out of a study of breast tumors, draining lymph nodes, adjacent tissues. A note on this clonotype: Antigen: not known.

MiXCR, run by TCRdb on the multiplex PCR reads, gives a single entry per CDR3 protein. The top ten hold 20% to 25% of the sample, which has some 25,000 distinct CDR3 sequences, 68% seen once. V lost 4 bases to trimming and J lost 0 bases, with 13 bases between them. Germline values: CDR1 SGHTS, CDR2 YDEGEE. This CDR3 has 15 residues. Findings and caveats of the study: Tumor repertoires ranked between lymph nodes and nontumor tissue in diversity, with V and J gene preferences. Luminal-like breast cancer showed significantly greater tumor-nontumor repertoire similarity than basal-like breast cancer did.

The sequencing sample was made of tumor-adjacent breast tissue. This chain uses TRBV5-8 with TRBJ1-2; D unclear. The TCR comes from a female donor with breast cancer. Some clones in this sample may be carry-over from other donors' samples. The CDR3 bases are TGTGCCAGCAGCGTCGGATGGCAGGCTAACTATGGCTACACCTTC. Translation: CASSVGWQANYGYTF.